These 4 T cell receptor beta chains were all obtained from the same sample, sequenced in a study of T-cell memory formation after mild COVID-19. In TCRdb, the 5' RACE reads were re-called with MiXCR into one record per CDR3 protein. The table shows 540,000 or so distinct CDR3 sequences, with roughly 20% occurring only once. Sequenced input: PBMCs or a T cell subset sorted from them (not recorded which). The receptors were gathered from an adult woman who had mild COVID-19 (a few samples of this study predate the infection). Cell type and time point are not known.

This clonotype appeared a few times. The CDR3 nucleotides are TGTGCCAGCAGTTTGTACAGGGGGCAGGTCCATGGCTACACCTTC. It encodes CASSLYRGQVHGYTF. V usage is TRBV27 and J usage is TRBJ1-2, with 9 bases identical to TRBD1. The CDR3 has 15 residues. CDR1 and CDR2 (germline): MNHEY, SMNVEV (reference sequence). Trimming removed 3 bases from V and 6 bases from J; junction bases left unmatched: 8.

The gene calls are TRBV12-3 or TRBV12-4 and TRBJ2-7; 7 bases are a match to TRBD1. V shed 5 bases and J 5 bases; nucleotides not matched to a gene: 12. The CDR3 has 15 amino acids. Here the CDR3 DNA reads TGTGCCAGCAGTCCGTCCCTGGACAGGTTCCACGAGCAGTACTTC. Amino acids: CASSPSLDRFHEQYF.

This clonotype occurred a few times. The chain combines TRBV9 with TRBJ2-3; 13 bases map to TRBD2. Trimming removed 5 bases from V and 4 bases from J; junction bases left unmatched: 7. CDR3 size: 16 residues. Looked up from germline, CDR1 is SGDLS and CDR2 is YYNGEE. CDR3 sequence: CASSEGLAGIADTQYF. In DNA form, the CDR3 reads TGTGCCAGCAGTGAGGGACTAGCGGGGATTGCAGATACGCAGTATTTT.

This clonotype has more than one count but fewer than ten. The rearrangement joins TRBV14 to TRBJ2-7; unclear D gene. The CDR3 length is 12 residues. Trimming removed 1 base from V and 7 bases from J, with 8 bases in between. The germline CDR1 and CDR2 sequences are SGHDN and FVKESK. DNA of the CDR3: TGTGCCAGCAGCCAAGTGACCTGGGAGCAGTACTTC. Its translation: CASSQVTWEQYF.